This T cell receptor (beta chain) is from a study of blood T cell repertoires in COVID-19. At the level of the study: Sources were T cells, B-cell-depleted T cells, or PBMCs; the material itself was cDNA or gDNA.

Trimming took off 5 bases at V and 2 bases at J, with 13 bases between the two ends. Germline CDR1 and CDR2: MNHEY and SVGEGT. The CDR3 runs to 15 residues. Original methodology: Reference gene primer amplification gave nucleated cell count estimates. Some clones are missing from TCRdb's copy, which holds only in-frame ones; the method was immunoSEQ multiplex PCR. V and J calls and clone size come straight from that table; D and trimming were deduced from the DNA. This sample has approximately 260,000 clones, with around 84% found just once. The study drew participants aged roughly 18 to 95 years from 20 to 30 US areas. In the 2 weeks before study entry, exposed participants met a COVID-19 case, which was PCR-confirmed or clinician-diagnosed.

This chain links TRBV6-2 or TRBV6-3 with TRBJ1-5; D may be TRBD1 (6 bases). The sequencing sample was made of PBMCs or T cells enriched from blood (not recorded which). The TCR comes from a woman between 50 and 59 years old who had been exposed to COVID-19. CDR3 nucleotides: TGTGCCAGCAGTCTAGACAGGTTTGGCAATCAGCCCCAGCATTTT. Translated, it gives CASSLDRFGNQPQHF.